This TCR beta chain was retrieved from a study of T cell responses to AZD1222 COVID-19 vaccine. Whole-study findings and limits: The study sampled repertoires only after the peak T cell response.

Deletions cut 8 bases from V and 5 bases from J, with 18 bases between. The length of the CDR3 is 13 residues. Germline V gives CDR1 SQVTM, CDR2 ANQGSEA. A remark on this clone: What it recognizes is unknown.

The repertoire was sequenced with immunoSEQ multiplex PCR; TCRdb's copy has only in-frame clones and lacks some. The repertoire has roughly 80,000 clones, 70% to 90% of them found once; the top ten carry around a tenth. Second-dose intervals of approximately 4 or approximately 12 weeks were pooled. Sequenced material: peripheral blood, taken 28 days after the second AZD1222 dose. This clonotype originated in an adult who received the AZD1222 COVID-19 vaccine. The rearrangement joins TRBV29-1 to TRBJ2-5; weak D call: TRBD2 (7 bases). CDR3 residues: CSFGEGVRETQYF. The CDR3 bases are TGCAGCTTCGGGGAGGGGGTTCGGGAGACCCAGTACTTC. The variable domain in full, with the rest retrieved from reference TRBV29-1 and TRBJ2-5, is SAVISQKPSRDICQRGTSLTIQCQVDSQVTMMFWYRQQPGQSLTLIATANQGSEATYESGFVIDKFPISRPNLTFSTLTVSNMSPEDSSIYLCSFGEGVRETQYFGPGTRLLVL.